The rows below give T cell receptor beta chains drawn from one sample of a study of blood T cell repertoires in COVID-19. Some clones are missing from TCRdb's copy, which holds only in-frame ones; the method was immunoSEQ multiplex PCR. This sample yields roughly 140,000 clones, of which approximately 83% are seen a single time; around 8% belongs to the top ten. The specimen sequenced was peripheral blood. The receptors derive from a woman aged 55-75 years with COVID-19, enrolled during active disease. CDR3s include the opening cysteine and the closing phenylalanine or tryptophan. Fields, in order: CDR3 length, D gene, J gene, clone size, V gene, CDR3 protein, CDR3 DNA. The D gene is left open where the match is weak. Only part of the rows carry a size: once, few, many, or a class if the clone is expanded.

15	TRBD2	TRBJ2-3	.	TRBV11-3	CASSLGSGAVGTQYF	TGTGCCAGCAGCTTAGGGAGCGGGGCCGTAGGTACGCAGTATTTT
17	TRBD1	TRBJ2-7	.	TRBV10-3	CAIGDRARFGTNYEQYF	TGTGCCATCGGGGACAGGGCTAGATTTGGAACTAACTACGAGCAGTACTTC
18	TRBD2	TRBJ2-2	once	TRBV4-2	CASSQGLGLAENTGELFF	TGTGCCAGCAGCCAAGGATTGGGACTAGCGGAAAACACCGGGGAGCTGTTTTTT
15	.	TRBJ1-4	.	TRBV6-6	CASRREGVVVEKLFF	TGTGCCAGCAGACGCGAGGGTGTAGTAGTTGAAAAACTGTTTTTT
15	TRBD1	TRBJ2-1	.	TRBV7-2	CASSSGQGTYNEQFF	TGTGCCAGCAGCTCCGGACAGGGAACTTACAATGAGCAGTTCTTC
15	.	TRBJ2-5	.	TRBV4-1	CASSHPGASQETQYF	TGCGCCAGCAGCCACCCTGGGGCCTCCCAAGAGACCCAGTACTTC
17	.	TRBJ2-3	.	TRBV5-1	CASSPRPTGLSTDTQYF	TGCGCCAGCAGCCCCCGACCGACAGGTTTAAGCACAGATACGCAGTATTTT
16	TRBD2	TRBJ2-7	.	TRBV4-1	CASSQESGGDSYEQYF	TGCGCCAGCAGCCAAGAAAGCGGGGGAGACTCCTACGAGCAGTACTTC
15	TRBD1	TRBJ1-2	.	TRBV19	CASRGGAGKGYGYTF	TGTGCCAGCCGAGGGGGCGCCGGAAAGGGCTATGGCTACACCTTC
15	.	TRBJ2-5	.	TRBV5-5	CASTPSLGGGETQYF	TGTGCCAGCACCCCGTCACTTGGGGGAGGAGAGACCCAGTACTTC
15	.	TRBJ1-4	.	TRBV15	CATSRVIATNEKLFF	TGTGCCACCAGCAGAGTAATAGCAACTAATGAAAAACTGTTTTTT
15	TRBD1	TRBJ1-1	.	TRBV5-1	CASNPDRDMNTEAFF	TGCGCCAGCAACCCCGACAGGGACATGAACACTGAAGCTTTCTTT
15	TRBD1	TRBJ2-3	once	TRBV5-1	CASRLGQPYTDTQYF	TGCGCCAGCAGATTGGGACAGCCATACACAGATACGCAGTATTTT
17	.	TRBJ2-2	.	TRBV7-3	CASSTGQVALNTGELFF	TGTGCCAGCAGCACGGGACAAGTGGCCCTGAACACCGGGGAGCTGTTTTTT
13	.	TRBJ1-5	.	TRBV5-6	CASSLAGNQPQHF	TGTGCCAGCAGCTTGGCAGGGAATCAGCCCCAGCATTTT
14	.	TRBJ1-5	.	TRBV27	CASSLSFRDQPQHF	TGTGCCAGCAGTTTATCGTTTAGAGATCAGCCCCAGCATTTT
12	.	TRBJ1-3	few	TRBV2	CADGGNGNTIYF	TGTGCCGATGGGGGGAACGGAAACACCATATATTTT
16	.	TRBJ2-1	.	TRBV7-3	CASSLEGGAGYNEQFF	TGTGCCAGCAGCTTGGAAGGGGGGGCAGGATACAATGAGCAGTTCTTC
18	TRBD1	TRBJ2-4	.	TRBV5-8	CASSFDRGSGGSKNIQYF	TGTGCCAGCAGCTTTGACAGGGGAAGTGGCGGATCCAAAAACATTCAGTACTTC
13	.	TRBJ2-2	.	TRBV9	CASSGTNTGELFF	TGTGCCAGCAGCGGTACTAACACCGGGGAGCTGTTTTTT
18	TRBD1	TRBJ1-1	.	TRBV4-1	CASSQDDPQGALNTEAFF	TGCGCCAGCAGCCAAGATGACCCACAGGGGGCGCTGAACACTGAAGCTTTCTTT
14	TRBD2	TRBJ2-7	once	TRBV7-2	CASSSTGGGDEQYF	TGTGCCAGCAGCTCCACGGGGGGGGGAGACGAGCAGTACTTC
14	.	TRBJ2-5	.	TRBV19	CASSPRGGLETQYF	TGTGCCAGTAGCCCGAGGGGGGGGCTAGAGACCCAGTACTTC
14	.	TRBJ2-4	once	TRBV28	CASNPQGSKNIQYF	TGTGCCAGTAACCCCCAGGGTTCCAAAAACATTCAGTACTTC
16	.	TRBJ1-5	.	TRBV7-9	CASRTRGAGSNQPQHF	TGTGCCAGCAGGACGCGGGGGGCAGGCAGCAATCAGCCCCAGCATTTT
15	TRBD1	TRBJ2-7	.	TRBV19	CASSTNRDRLDEQYF	TGTGCCAGTAGCACTAACCGGGACAGGCTAGACGAGCAGTACTTC
14	TRBD2	TRBJ2-3	.	TRBV5-1	CASSLTSEADTQYF	TGCGCCAGCAGCTTGACTAGCGAGGCAGATACGCAGTATTTT
19	TRBD1	TRBJ2-5	.	TRBV5-1	CASSPRPGQGRPLQETQYF	TGCGCCAGCAGCCCACGCCCGGGACAGGGTCGGCCACTACAAGAGACCCAGTACTTC
13	.	TRBJ1-1	.	TRBV7-3	CASSGTAYAEAFF	TGTGCCAGCAGCGGAACAGCTTACGCTGAAGCTTTCTTT
16	TRBD2	TRBJ2-7	.	TRBV6-6	CASRPGLARSSYEQYF	TGTGCCAGCAGGCCGGGACTAGCGAGGAGCTCCTACGAGCAGTACTTC
15	.	TRBJ1-3	.	TRBV5-4	CASSLTQGSGNTIYF	TGTGCCAGCAGCTTGACACAGGGTTCTGGAAACACCATATATTTT
17	.	TRBJ2-7	.	TRBV12-2	CASRLVRRAGDSYEQYF	TGTGCAAGTCGCTTAGTTAGAAGAGCGGGGGACTCCTACGAGCAGTACTTC
18	TRBD2	TRBJ2-3	.	TRBV5-4	CASSLSQSSGGSTDTQYF	TGTGCCAGCAGCTTATCCCAATCTAGCGGGGGCAGCACAGATACGCAGTATTTT
16	.	TRBJ1-1	.	TRBV6-4	CASSDVPQGENTEAFF	TGTGCCAGCAGTGACGTTCCCCAAGGGGAGAACACTGAAGCTTTCTTT
15	.	TRBJ1-6	.	TRBV27	CASTLGARGRSPLHF	TGTGCCAGCACCCTGGGGGCAAGGGGAAGATCACCCCTCCACTTT
19	TRBD1	TRBJ1-4	once	TRBV19	CASSIDERRTGGAAEKLFF	TGTGCCAGTAGTATAGATGAAAGAAGGACAGGGGGCGCCGCTGAAAAACTGTTTTTT
15	.	TRBJ1-2	.	TRBV27	CASSPLGEGVYGYTF	TGTGCCAGCAGTCCCCTTGGAGAAGGGGTCTATGGCTACACCTTC
11	TRBD2	TRBJ2-7	.	TRBV20-1	CSAKLAAEQYF	TGCAGTGCAAAACTAGCGGCCGAGCAGTACTTC
13	.	TRBJ1-2	.	TRBV3-1/TRBV3-2	CASSQGNRAGYTF	TGTGCCAGCAGCCAGGGGAACAGGGCTGGCTACACCTTC
13	TRBD1	TRBJ1-1	.	TRBV6-6	CASRTGAGTEAFF	TGTGCCAGCAGGACAGGGGCGGGCACTGAAGCTTTCTTT
13	TRBD1	TRBJ1-2	.	TRBV12-3/TRBV12-4	CASSYQGAWGYTF	TGTGCCAGCAGTTACCAGGGGGCGTGGGGCTACACCTTC
19	TRBD2	TRBJ2-2	.	TRBV4-1	CASSQDRTSGGADTGELFF	TGCGCCAGCAGCCAAGACAGGACTAGCGGGGGGGCGGATACCGGGGAGCTGTTTTTT
15	.	TRBJ2-7	.	TRBV6-2/TRBV6-3	CASSYSGTPTYEQYF	TGTGCCAGCAGTTACTCGGGGACACCCACCTACGAGCAGTACTTC
15	.	TRBJ2-5	.	TRBV9	CASSVGGGLQETQYF	TGTGCCAGCAGCGTAGGTGGAGGGCTTCAAGAGACCCAGTACTTC
15	.	TRBJ1-5	.	TRBV7-9	CASSLGDSGNQPQHF	TGTGCCAGCAGCTTAGGAGACAGCGGCAATCAGCCCCAGCATTTT
16	.	TRBJ2-3	.	TRBV4-1	CASSQGARGETDTQYF	TGCGCCAGCAGCCAAGGTGCCAGGGGAGAGACAGATACGCAGTATTTT
13	.	TRBJ2-3	.	TRBV14	CASSGWSSDTQYF	TGTGCCAGCAGCGGTTGGAGTTCGGATACGCAGTATTTT
18	TRBD2	TRBJ2-3	.	TRBV7-8	CASSLDLTSGGPTDTQYF	TGTGCCAGCAGCTTAGACCTGACTAGCGGGGGGCCAACAGATACGCAGTATTTT
13	.	TRBJ1-2	.	TRBV25-1	CASSAPANYGYTF	TGTGCCAGCAGTGCTCCGGCTAACTATGGCTACACCTTC
15	TRBD1	TRBJ1-1	.	TRBV19	CASSRGTSQGARAFF	TGTGCCAGTAGTAGGGGGACGTCTCAGGGGGCGCGAGCTTTCTTT
14	.	TRBJ1-2	.	TRBV19	CASSGSGVNYGYTF	TGTGCCAGTAGTGGGTCAGGGGTTAACTATGGCTACACCTTC
16	TRBD1	TRBJ2-7	.	TRBV5-1	CASSSGTGDLPYEQYF	TGCGCCAGCAGCTCCGGGACAGGGGACTTACCCTACGAGCAGTACTTC
13	TRBD2	TRBJ2-3	.	TRBV3-1/TRBV3-2	CASSLTSETAQYF	TGTGCCAGCAGCCTGACTAGCGAAACGGCGCAGTATTTT